Listed here are 13 T cell receptor beta chains from one sample, sequenced in a study of blood T cell repertoires in COVID-19. Generated by immunoSEQ multiplex PCR, the TCRdb table keeps only in-frame clones and is missing some. The sample contains 200,000 to 250,000 clones, around 80% of which appear only once. The sequencing sample was made of peripheral blood. Source of these receptors: a man in his fifties with active or convalescent COVID-19.

This chain connects TRBV7-3 to TRBJ1-2; 9 bases map to TRBD1. CDR1 and CDR2 from the germline V gene are SGHTA and FQGTGA. The CDR3 runs to 15 residues. V lost 5 bases to trimming and J lost 7 bases; unmatched junction nucleotides: 11. DNA for the CDR3: TGTGCCAGCAGCCCTGGACAGGGGTCGTCGAGTGGCTACACCTTC. It yields the protein CASSPGQGSSSGYTF. Full variable domain (outside the CDR3, taken from reference TRBV7-3 and TRBJ1-2): GAGVSQTPSNKVTEKGKYVELRCDPISGHTALYWYRQSLGQGPEFLIYFQGTGAADDSGLPNDRFFAVRPEGSVSTLKIQRTERGDSAVYLCASSPGQGSSSGYTFGSGTRLTVV.

The chain recombines TRBV3-1 (or the pseudogene TRBV3-2) with TRBJ1-4; 7 bases match TRBD1. The junction had 5 bases not matched to a gene; V was cut back by 4 bases and J by 6 bases. The CDR3 spans 14 residues. CDR1 is LGHDT and CDR2 is YNNKEL in the germline V gene (reference sequence). CDR3 DNA sequence: TGTGCCAGCAGCCCCCGGGACAGATATGAAAAACTGTTTTTT. It specifies CASSPRDRYEKLFF.

In its sample, this clone was seen once. This rearrangement joins TRBV7-9 to TRBJ1-2, with 7 nucleotides matching TRBD1. CDR1 and CDR2 from the germline V gene are SEHNR and FQNEAQ (reference sequence). This CDR3 has 13 amino acids. V was clipped by 4 bases and J by 8 bases; unmatched bases: 7. The chain's CDR3 is CASSSQGMRGYTF. The DNA of the CDR3 is TGTGCCAGCAGCTCACAGGGGATGAGGGGCTACACCTTC.

The CDR3 reads CASRSAIQGAEAFF. Written as DNA, the CDR3 is TGTGCCAGCAGATCTGCCATACAGGGGGCTGAAGCTTTCTTT. The chain recombines TRBV7-9 with TRBJ1-1; 8 nucleotides line up with TRBD1. The junction had 9 bases not matched to a gene; V was cut back by 6 bases and J by 6 bases. The CDR3 totals 14 residues. Germline assignment: CDR1 SEHNR and CDR2 FQNEAQ (reference sequence).

V and J are TRBV28 and TRBJ1-1, with 9 bases identical to TRBD1. V shed 6 bases, J shed 4 bases, and the junction held 15 bases outside the gene matches. The CDR3 is 17 residues long. Germline CDR1 and CDR2: MDHEN and SYDVKM. DNA for the CDR3: TGTGCCAGCAGGCGGGGACAGGGTGTAGGAGTTGGCACTGAAGCTTTCTTT. This translates into CASRRGQGVGVGTEAFF.

This chain joins TRBV28 and TRBJ1-3, with D perhaps matching TRBD1 (6 bases). Germline V CDR1 and CDR2: MDHEN, SYDVKM. The germline V and J ends were trimmed by 5 bases and 1 base, with 12 bases remaining between them. CDR3 length equals 15 residues. The chain's CDR3 is CASSPRDTSGNTIYF. CDR3 sequence (DNA): TGTGCCAGCAGTCCGAGGGACACTTCTGGAAACACCATATATTTT.

The chain employs TRBV10-3 and TRBJ1-4; possibly TRBD1 for D (6 bases). The CDR3 covers 17 residues. Germline CDR1 and CDR2: ENHRY and SYGVKD. V was pared by 0 bases and J by 3 bases, with 14 bases between. CDR3: CAISESAGGAANEKLFF. The CDR3 DNA sequence: TGTGCCATCAGTGAGTCAGCGGGGGGCGCAGCTAATGAAAAACTGTTTTTT.

This clone was picked up a small number of times. This rearrangement joins TRBV6-2 or TRBV6-3 to TRBJ1-2, with D tentatively TRBD1 (6 bases). V lost 0 bases and J lost 5, with 10 bases in between. Germline V gene sequence: CDR1 MNHEY, CDR2 SVGEGT. CDR3 length: 14 amino acids. CDR3 in DNA: TGTGCCAGCAGTTACTCAGGGGGTGGATATGGCTACACCTTC. It is translated as CASSYSGGGYGYTF.

As for this clone: Given a much more abundant clone one base away, this may be a read error. The identical CDR3 is also encoded by other nucleotide sequences in the sample. V usage is TRBV5-1 and J usage is TRBJ1-5; D perhaps matches TRBD1 (6 bases). V lost 1 base and J 2 bases, leaving 10 bases between the germline ends. Germline V CDR1 and CDR2: SGHRS, YFSETQ. There are 15 residues in the CDR3. The CDR3 DNA is TGCGCCAGCAGCTTGACGGGGGGCGGCAATCAGCCCCAGCATTTT. Protein sequence: CASSLTGGGNQPQHF.

The chain joins TRBV30 to TRBJ1-1; 8 nucleotides line up with TRBD1. Germline V gene data show CDR1 as GTSNPN and CDR2 as SVGIG (reference sequence). The V gene end was trimmed by 2 bases and the J gene end by 1 base; junction bases not matched to a gene: 9. This CDR3 has 16 amino acids. CDR3 in DNA: TGTGCCTGGAGTAGGTGGGCAGGGGGCCCGAACACTGAAGCTTTCTTT. Its protein product is CAWSRWAGGPNTEAFF.

The CDR3 spells CAGKEGASGYTF. CDR3 DNA sequence: TGTGCCGGCAAGGAGGGGGCGTCGGGCTACACCTTC. The V and J genes are TRBV7-9 and TRBJ1-2; 7 bases fit TRBD1. The V and J ends lost 11 bases and 8 bases, in that order; junction bases with no gene match: 11. CDR3 length: 12 amino acids. Germline V gene data show CDR1 as SEHNR and CDR2 as FQNEAQ (reference sequence).

The chain carries TRBV2 and TRBJ1-2, with no clear D. Trimming pared 3 bases from V and 4 bases from J, leaving 12 bases between. The CDR3 has 14 amino acids. CDR1 and CDR2 from the germline V gene are SNHLY and FYNNEI. In nucleotides, the CDR3 is TGTGCCAGCAGTGACGACCCGGGTAGCTATGGCTACACCTTC. Protein product: CASSDDPGSYGYTF.

The V call is TRBV7-8, the J call TRBJ1-5; D gene ambiguous. CDR3 length equals 17 residues. V lost 0 bases and J 2 bases, leaving 14 bases between the germline ends. The V gene's germline CDR1 is SGHVS and CDR2 FQNEAQ. The CDR3 region is CASSLALHRTGNQPQHF. CDR3 sequence (DNA): TGTGCCAGCAGCTTAGCCCTTCACAGAACCGGCAATCAGCCCCAGCATTTT.